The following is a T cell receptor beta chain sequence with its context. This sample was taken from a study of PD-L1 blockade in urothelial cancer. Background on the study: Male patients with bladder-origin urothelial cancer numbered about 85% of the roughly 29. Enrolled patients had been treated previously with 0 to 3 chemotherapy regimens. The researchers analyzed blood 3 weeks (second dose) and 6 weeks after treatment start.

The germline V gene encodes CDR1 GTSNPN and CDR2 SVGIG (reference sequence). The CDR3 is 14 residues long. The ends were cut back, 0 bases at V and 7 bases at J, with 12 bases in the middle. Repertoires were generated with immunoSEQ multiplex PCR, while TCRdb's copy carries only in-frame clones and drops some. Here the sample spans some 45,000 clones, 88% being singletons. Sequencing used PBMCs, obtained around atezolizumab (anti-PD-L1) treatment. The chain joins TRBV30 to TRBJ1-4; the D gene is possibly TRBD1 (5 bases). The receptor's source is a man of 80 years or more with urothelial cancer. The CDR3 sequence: CAWSVGARTEKLFF. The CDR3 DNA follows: TGTGCCTGGAGTGTTGGGGCTAGAACTGAAAAACTGTTTTTT.